These T cell receptor beta chains were read from a single sample in a study of T cells in Graves' hyperthyroidism and ophthalmopathy. MiXCR, run by TCRdb on the multiplex PCR reads, gives a single entry per CDR3 protein. Among some 600,000 distinct CDR3 sequences listed, approximately 15% were seen once. Input material: blood. These receptors were obtained from a woman aged 25 to 45 with Graves' hyperthyroidism that later progressed to Graves' ophthalmopathy. Both conserved end residues are trimmed from each CDR3. Fields, in order: J gene, clone size, V gene, CDR3 protein. Some rows have no size entry. The others give once, few or many, or a class for an expanded clone.

TRBJ2-5 few TRBV6-1 ATQRAQETQY
TRBJ1-6 . TRBV20-1 SAIHTQIGNSPLH
TRBJ2-1 many TRBV7-8 ASSMSGTGAYNEQF
TRBJ1-2 many TRBV14 ASRPQGGAYGYT
TRBJ1-1 . TRBV7-8 ASSLGRQGVNTEAF
TRBJ2-6 many TRBV19 ASSIDSDRGRSGANVLT
TRBJ1-2 few TRBV7-9 ASSYTGPVNGYT
TRBJ2-2 few TRBV6-5 ASSLRVLAGGLTGELF
TRBJ1-3 many TRBV28 ASSSGLHSGNTIY
TRBJ1-2 many TRBV7-8 ASSQRQGAIGYT
TRBJ2-1 . TRBV3-1 ASSPGGRDRVLNEQF
TRBJ2-3 many TRBV13 ASSSRAAYTQY
TRBJ1-1 many TRBV19 ASSDRGETEAF
TRBJ2-2 few TRBV6-1 ASKQGATSNTGELF
TRBJ2-7 . TRBV7-9 ASSYQRGAGTVGEQY
TRBJ2-6 many TRBV4-3 ASSQDGLSGANVLT
TRBJ2-3 few TRBV5-1 ASSPESFTSTDTQY
TRBJ1-1 many TRBV6-1 ASSPYRTEAF
TRBJ2-7 . TRBV10-3 AIRGDGAYEQY
TRBJ2-7 . TRBV7-9 ASSAGLAGDRGYEQY
TRBJ2-3 many TRBV9 ASSDPSGSTDTQY
TRBJ2-7 many TRBV27 ASSLLAGGQQAYEQY
TRBJ2-6 . TRBV7-9 ASSRGGISGANVLT
TRBJ1-4 many TRBV2 ASNAGQGIKEKLF
TRBJ2-1 few TRBV25-1 ASSDQTGRVNEQF
TRBJ1-1 many TRBV2 ASSKDIVNTEAF
TRBJ1-5 . TRBV7-8 ASSHPARADSNQPQH
TRBJ1-5 . TRBV19 ASSATGQFHSNQPQH
TRBJ2-5 many TRBV5-5 ASSPDGLQETQY
TRBJ2-7 many TRBV7-9 ASSPRGLTEQY
TRBJ2-1 few TRBV6-5 ASSYRDSWGEQF
TRBJ2-7 many TRBV15 ATSRDRGLAGSSSYEQY
TRBJ2-7 few TRBV20-1 SARGTSHEQY
TRBJ1-5 many TRBV10-3 AISDGRGHNQPQH
TRBJ1-1 . TRBV5-1 ASSKRDRGSGTEAF
TRBJ1-2 . TRBV24-1 ATSTRGHGYGYT
TRBJ1-1 . TRBV6-2/TRBV6-3 ASSYSKSWAGGVNTEAF
TRBJ2-5 . TRBV20-1 SARVLGGETQY
TRBJ2-3 . TRBV6-5 ASSYKRGSTDTQY
TRBJ1-1 many TRBV27 ASKKRLDSLTNTEAF
TRBJ1-4 . TRBV5-6 ASSSRGQGQKLF
TRBJ1-5 many TRBV10-3 AISERGAGAQPQH
TRBJ2-6 many TRBV7-9 ASSRSVGANVLT
TRBJ2-7 . TRBV20-1 SAPLGTGSYEQY
TRBJ1-2 many TRBV10-3 AISEGTGLDYGYT
TRBJ2-7 many TRBV5-1 ASSLDGQGATYEQY
TRBJ1-6 . TRBV6-1 ATSTTGANSPLH
TRBJ1-2 many TRBV20-1 SARDQGLYGYT
TRBJ2-7 few TRBV29-1 SVVTPSYEQY
TRBJ1-6 few TRBV7-9 ASSLVVYRENSPLH
TRBJ2-1 few TRBV19 ASSTGLVSEQF
TRBJ1-4 many TRBV27 ASSSQPERKLF